In this sample, the clone carrying this TCR beta chain turned up a few times. The antigen is undetermined. This entry belongs to a study of T cell repertoires in cytomegalovirus infection. The study, taken as a whole, reports: Using cumulative public TCR beta family frequency, the authors identified those who carried CMV together with the relevant HLA.

The CDR3 totals 15 residues. Germline lookup yields CDR1 SEHNR and CDR2 FQNEAQ (reference sequence). V lost 5 bases and J 6 bases, leaving 17 bases between the germline ends. TCRdb analysed the reads with MiXCR anew, one entry per CDR3 protein. The sample has approximately 990,000 distinct CDR3 sequences, approximately 33% seen once; the top ten hold around an eighth. The chain recombines TRBV7-9 with TRBJ2-1; TRBD2 might be the D (5 bases). Material: cultured CD8+ T cells from PBMCs, obtained from culture after CMV antigen stimulation. The clonotype comes from a human donor in good health (CMV status not recorded). Some clones in this sample may be carry-over from other donors' samples. CDR3 bases: TGTGCCAGCAGCCAGGTTAAGGGAGTGTTCAATGAGCAGTTCTTC. This sequence encodes CASSQVKGVFNEQFF.